A selection of T cell receptor beta chains follows, all from one sample in a study of T cell repertoires in cytomegalovirus infection. TCRdb recomputed calls from the reads with MiXCR, one row per CDR3 protein. The repertoire consists of more than 650,000 distinct CDR3 sequences, with less than 40% occurring once and the leading ten covering 2.5% to 3%. What was sequenced was PBMCs. The receptors originated from a human donor in good health (CMV status not recorded). Some clones in this sample may be carry-over from other donors' samples. CDR3s include the opening cysteine and the closing phenylalanine or tryptophan. D genes are given only for firm matches. Part of the rows lack a size; the others show once, few, many or a class for expanded clones.

D: TRBD1; J: TRBJ2-5; V: TRBV7-2; size: NA; DNA: TGTGCCAGCAGTGTAAAACCTGGACAGGGGGGAGAGACCCAGTACTTC; CDR3: CASSVKPGQGGETQYF
D: NA; J: TRBJ1-1; V: TRBV19; size: few; DNA: TGTGCCAGTAGTATCACAGGAGGGAGCACTGAAGCTTTCTTT; CDR3: CASSITGGSTEAFF
D: NA; J: TRBJ2-3; V: TRBV4-3; size: few; DNA: TGCGCCAGCAGCCAACCTGGACTCACAGATACGCAGTATTTT; CDR3: CASSQPGLTDTQYF
D: NA; J: TRBJ1-2; V: TRBV28; size: few; DNA: TGTGCCAGCAGTTCACGGGGGGGCTATGGCTACACCTTC; CDR3: CASSSRGGYGYTF
D: NA; J: TRBJ2-4; V: TRBV27; size: NA; DNA: TGTGCCAGCAGACCTATAGCCAAAAACATTCAGTACTTC; CDR3: CASRPIAKNIQYF
D: NA; J: TRBJ2-7; V: TRBV7-9; size: NA; DNA: TGTGCCAGCAGCTCAACATTCCACCCCGAGCAGTACTTC; CDR3: CASSSTFHPEQYF
D: TRBD1; J: TRBJ1-2; V: TRBV20-1; size: few; DNA: TGCAGTGTTAGGACCGGGACAGGGCATGGCTACACCTTC; CDR3: CSVRTGTGHGYTF
D: NA; J: TRBJ2-1; V: TRBV14; size: NA; DNA: TGTGCCAGCAGCCCACTCACAGGGTTACCGGAGGGCAATGAGCAGTTCTTC; CDR3: CASSPLTGLPEGNEQFF
D: NA; J: TRBJ2-3; V: TRBV5-3; size: NA; DNA: TGTGCCAGCAGCTTCCACGTTGGGGGGAAGAGCACAGATACGCAGTATTTT; CDR3: CASSFHVGGKSTDTQYF
D: TRBD2; J: TRBJ2-1; V: TRBV7-2; size: NA; DNA: TGTGCCAGCAGACTAGCGGGAGGGCAGAGGGCAAATGAGCAGTTCTTC; CDR3: CASRLAGGQRANEQFF
D: TRBD1; J: TRBJ2-7; V: TRBV7-9; size: NA; DNA: TGTGCCAGTAAATCCGGGACAGGGGACTACGAGCAGTACTTC; CDR3: CASKSGTGDYEQYF
D: TRBD2; J: TRBJ2-6; V: TRBV7-4; size: NA; DNA: TGTGCCAGCAGCTCCCCCCAGCGGGACTCTGGGGCCAACGTCCTGACTTTC; CDR3: CASSSPQRDSGANVLTF
D: NA; J: TRBJ2-1; V: TRBV5-4; size: NA; DNA: TGTGCCAGCAGCTTGAGATTAGCCGGGGATGAGCAGTTCTTC; CDR3: CASSLRLAGDEQFF
D: NA; J: TRBJ2-1; V: TRBV7-2; size: few; DNA: TGTGCCAGCAGCCCCGATCCCAGCGATGAGCAGTTCTTC; CDR3: CASSPDPSDEQFF
D: NA; J: TRBJ2-7; V: TRBV7-6; size: many; DNA: TGTGCCAGCAGCTTAGGGGGGATCAGCTCCTACGAGCAGTACTTC; CDR3: CASSLGGISSYEQYF
D: NA; J: TRBJ1-1; V: TRBV28; size: NA; DNA: TGTGCCAGCAGGCCAGGGGCATGGGTGGCTGAAGCTTTCTTT; CDR3: CASRPGAWVAEAFF
D: NA; J: TRBJ1-4; V: TRBV20-1; size: NA; DNA: TGCAGTGCTAGCCGGGGGATTCATGAAAAACTGTTTTTT; CDR3: CSASRGIHEKLFF